This passage covers 25 T cell receptor beta chains from one sample sequenced in a study of early T cells in non-severe SARS-CoV-2 infection. TCRdb redid the calling of the 5' RACE reads with MiXCR, one entry per CDR3 protein. The sample has 90,000 to 130,000 distinct CDR3 sequences; 9% to 14% are singletons. Sample: whole blood. All receptors come from an adult who was a healthcare worker with PCR-confirmed SARS-CoV-2 infection or an uninfected control (not recorded which).

The genes are TRBV29-1 and TRBJ1-1, with 7 bases matching TRBD1. J gave up 1 base and V 1 base, and 6 bases lay outside the gene matches. CDR1 is SQVTM, CDR2 ANQGSEA, per germline. The CDR3 totals 15 residues. CDR3 sequence: CSVEGSRQGNTEAFF. CDR3 nucleotides: TGCAGCGTTGAAGGCTCGAGACAGGGGAACACTGAAGCTTTCTTT. Full variable domain (rest looked up from reference TRBV29-1 and TRBJ1-1): SAVISQKPSRDICQRGTSLTIQCQVDSQVTMMFWYRQQPGQSLTLIATANQGSEATYESGFVIDKFPISRPNLTFSTLTVSNMSPEDSSIYLCSVEGSRQGNTEAFFGQGTRLTVV.

In this sample, this clonotype turned up a few times. The chain combines TRBV6-1 with TRBJ2-1; weak D call: TRBD2 (5 bases). The germline V gene has CDR1 MNHNS and CDR2 SASEGT. Trimming shortened V by 6 bases and J by 1 base, and 13 bases separated the two germline ends. The CDR3 is 15 residues long. The CDR3 is CASSLTRGSYNEQFF. The CDR3 region has the DNA TGTGCCAGCAGCTTAACTCGGGGATCCTACAATGAGCAGTTCTTC.

In this sample, this clonotype turned up many times. The chain joins TRBV7-9 to TRBJ1-1, with no clear D. The CDR3 has 11 amino acids. V lost 7 bases, J lost 3 bases, and 6 bases lay in between. CDR1 SEHNR and CDR2 FQNEAQ come from the germline V gene (reference sequence). The CDR3 DNA is TGTGCCAGCATTGGCGACACTGAAGCTTTCTTT. Translated, it gives CASIGDTEAFF.

This clonotype was observed at least ten times. The chain has TRBV6-1 and TRBJ1-1; 9 bases align to TRBD1. There are 15 residues in the CDR3. The trim removed 5 bases at V and 6 bases at J, leaving 10 bases unmatched. Germline loops: CDR1 MNHNS, CDR2 SASEGT. The CDR3, as DNA: TGTGCCAGCAGTACCTACAGGGGGCGCGTCCCTGAAGCTTTCTTT. It is translated as CASSTYRGRVPEAFF.

The chain joins TRBV9 to TRBJ1-6; D perhaps matches TRBD1 (5 bases). CDR1 and CDR2 from the germline V gene are SGDLS and YYNGEE. V was cut by 1 base and J by 10 bases, with 9 bases left in between. The CDR3 consists of 13 residues. This CDR3 reads CASSVSRVSPLHF. CDR3 nucleotide sequence: TGTGCCAGCAGCGTAAGCAGGGTCTCACCCCTCCACTTT. Together with reference TRBV9 and TRBJ1-6, the CDR3 gives the full variable domain: DSGVTQTPKHLITATGQRVTLRCSPRSGDLSVYWYQQSLDQGLQFLIQYYNGEERAKGNILERFSAQQFPDLHSELNLSSLELGDSALYFCASSVSRVSPLHFGNGTRLTVT.

This clonotype has just a few counts. The V and J genes are TRBV11-2 and TRBJ1-2, with a tentative D call TRBD1 (5 bases). Deletions cut 1 base from V and 4 bases from J, with 13 bases between. CDR1 and CDR2 from the germline V gene are SGHAT and FQNNGV. The CDR3 runs 15 residues. The CDR3: CASSLAPQGGYGYTF. The CDR3 nucleotides read TGTGCCAGCAGCTTAGCCCCCCAGGGAGGCTATGGCTACACCTTC. Full variable domain (rest looked up from reference TRBV11-2 and TRBJ1-2): EAGVAQSPRYKIIEKRQSVAFWCNPISGHATLYWYQQILGQGPKLLIQFQNNGVVDDSQLPKDRFSAERLKGVDSTLKIQPAKLEDSAVYLCASSLAPQGGYGYTFGSGTRLTVV.

This clonotype was seen ten or more times. The chain employs TRBV3-1 and TRBJ2-1, with D unclear. Germline V CDR1 and CDR2: LGHDT, YNNKEL (reference sequence). V shed 7 bases and J shed 3 bases, with 7 bases lying between them. This CDR3 has 12 residues. The CDR3 DNA sequence: TGTGCCAGCACCCCCAACTACAATGAGCAGTTCTTC. Its protein is CASTPNYNEQFF.

The J gene is TRBJ2-7, the V gene TRBV20-1; 8 nucleotides match TRBD1. Germline trimming cut 0 bases from V and 5 bases from J; bases unmatched to any gene: 6. This CDR3 has 14 amino acids. CDR1 DFQATT and CDR2 SNEGSKA come from the germline V gene (reference sequence). In DNA form, the CDR3 reads TGCAGTGCTAGAGACCGGACAGGGTTCAACGAGCAGTACTTC. This codes for CSARDRTGFNEQYF.

Comments on this clonotype: Relative to the germline gene, one junction end is altered; a read error may explain this. The chain combines TRBV27 with TRBJ1-1; D may be TRBD1 (5 bases). The CDR3 has 15 residues. Germline CDR1 is MNHEY and CDR2 is SMNVEV (reference sequence). CDR3 nucleotide sequence: TGTGTCAGCAGCCCCCGGAGGGCGGGGGAAACTGAAGCTTTCTTT. Amino acids: CVSSPRRAGETEAFF.

In this sample, this clonotype turned up a few times. The genes are TRBV3-1 and TRBJ2-2; tentative D call: TRBD1 (6 bases). The CDR3 length is 19 residues. CDR1 is LGHDT and CDR2 is YNNKEL in the germline V gene (reference sequence). V gave up 1 base and J gave up 1 base, with 19 bases separating them. The CDR3 DNA reads TGTGCCAGCAGCCAAGTGTCAGCAAGACCAGGGGTGAACACCGGGGAGCTGTTTTTT. Its protein is CASSQVSARPGVNTGELFF.

This clonotype appeared a few times. The genes are TRBV7-9 and TRBJ1-2; D gene ambiguous. The V gene's germline CDR1 is SEHNR and CDR2 FQNEAQ (reference sequence). CDR3 size: 15 residues. V lost 5 bases and J 4 bases, leaving 17 bases between the germline ends. The CDR3 loop reads CASSLQSTAVYGYTF. The CDR3 nucleotides read TGTGCCAGCAGCCTACAGTCGACGGCTGTCTATGGCTACACCTTC.

This clonotype has a count of ten or more. This chain joins TRBV5-5 and TRBJ2-3, with 12 bases identical to TRBD2. CDR1 and CDR2 from the germline V gene are SGHKS and YYEKEE (reference sequence). There are 16 residues in the CDR3. V shed 3 bases, J shed 4 bases, and the junction held 6 bases outside the gene matches. CDR3 nucleotides: TGTGCCAGCAGCTCCCGACTAGCGGGAGAGGCAGATACGCAGTATTTT. This gives the protein CASSSRLAGEADTQYF.

Concerning this clonotype: Given the absence of the conserved phenylalanine or tryptophan at the CDR3 end, a read error is likely. The J gene is TRBJ1-4, the V gene TRBV18; TRBD1 aligns across 7 bases. V dropped 3 bases and J dropped 6; count of bases not matched to a gene: 1. Germline values: CDR1 KGHSH, CDR2 LQKENI. This CDR3 has 13 residues. CDR3 protein: CASSPGQYEKLFY. CDR3 DNA: TGTGCCAGCTCACCGGGACAGTATGAAAAACTGTTTTAT.

This clonotype came up many times. This chain connects TRBV29-1 to TRBJ2-7, with a tentative D call TRBD1 (6 bases). The germline gives CDR1 SQVTM, CDR2 ANQGSEA. There are 14 residues in the CDR3. Trimming left V 7 bases short and J 3 bases short, with 19 bases between. The CDR3 loop is CSAGPAGANYEQYF. CDR3 coding DNA: TGCAGCGCCGGTCCCGCAGGGGCCAACTACGAGCAGTACTTC.

This sequence joins TRBV5-1 and TRBJ2-5, with D possibly being TRBD1 or TRBD2 (6 bases each). The germline V gene encodes CDR1 SGHRS and CDR2 YFSETQ. There are 15 residues in the CDR3. Trimming removed 2 bases from V and 5 bases from J, with 16 bases in between. The CDR3 DNA is TGCGCCAGCAGCTTAGGTGGGGGGCTCGGCGAGACCCAGTACTTC. Amino acids: CASSLGGGLGETQYF.

The V gene is TRBV28, the J gene TRBJ2-3; D unclear. The CDR3 consists of 14 residues. V lost 6 bases and J 8 bases, leaving 18 bases between the germline ends. Germline V gene sequence: CDR1 MDHEN, CDR2 SYDVKM. CDR3: CASSPSRGTFTQYF. In DNA, the CDR3 is TGTGCCAGCAGCCCCTCCCGCGGCACTTTTACGCAGTATTTT.

The chain employs TRBV6-2 or TRBV6-3 and TRBJ2-1, with 9 positions matching TRBD2. The germline CDR1 and CDR2 sequences are MNHEY and SVGEGT. The V and J ends lost 9 bases and 8 bases, in that order; junction bases with no gene match: 17. The CDR3 is 16 residues long. The DNA of the CDR3 is TGTGCCAGTCTTAGGAGGGGCGGGAGGGCCTTGGATGAGCAGTTCTTC. Amino acid sequence: CASLRRGGRALDEQFF.

The genes are TRBV12-3 or TRBV12-4 and TRBJ2-3, with no clear D. V was trimmed by 3 bases and J by 5 bases, leaving 3 bases between them. CDR3 length: 11 amino acids. CDR3 in amino acids: CASSFGDTQYF. CDR3 in DNA: TGTGCCAGCAGTTTCGGAGATACGCAGTATTTT.

The chain couples TRBV29-1 to TRBJ2-3; a weak D match, TRBD2 (6 bases). The ends were cut back, 0 bases at V and 5 bases at J, with 12 bases in the middle. The germline V gene encodes CDR1 SQVTM and CDR2 ANQGSEA. The CDR3 runs 14 residues. The CDR3 sequence is CSVEEVAVGDTQYF. The CDR3, as DNA: TGCAGCGTTGAAGAAGTAGCGGTGGGAGATACGCAGTATTTT.

V usage is TRBV7-8 and J usage is TRBJ2-3, with 13 bases that match TRBD2. CDR3 length: 16 residues. The trim removed 5 bases at V and 2 bases at J, leaving 4 bases unmatched. Germline CDR1 SGHVS, CDR2 FQNEAQ. This chain's CDR3 is CASSQLAGGATDTQYF. CDR3 bases: TGTGCCAGCAGCCAACTAGCGGGAGGGGCCACAGATACGCAGTATTTT.

The chain has TRBV4-2 and TRBJ1-5; D call uncertain. The V end was cut by 0 bases, the J end by 10 bases, with 16 bases between. CDR3 size: 15 residues. Germline V gene lookup returns CDR1 LGHNA and CDR2 YNFKEQ. CDR3 bases: TGTGCCAGCAGCCAAGATGTTGGTACGATGCGTCCCCAGCATTTT. Its protein product is CASSQDVGTMRPQHF.

This clonotype has ten or more counts. V usage is TRBV20-1 and J usage is TRBJ2-7; no reliable D call. The germline gives CDR1 DFQATT, CDR2 SNEGSKA (reference sequence). The CDR3 is made up of 14 amino acids. Trimming shortened V by 5 bases and J by 4 bases, and 18 bases separated the two germline ends. CDR3 in DNA: TGCAGTGCTCCCCAGAAGGGTAACAAATACGAGCAGTACTTC. The encoded protein is CSAPQKGNKYEQYF.

Remarks on this clonotype: With a much larger clone just one base away, this may be a read error. The missing conserved phenylalanine or tryptophan at the end of this CDR3 makes a read error likely. This sequence joins TRBV5-1 and TRBJ2-5; either TRBD1 or TRBD2 may fit D (6 bases each). This CDR3 contains 14 residues. Germline CDR1 reads SGHRS; CDR2 reads YFSETQ. Trimming took 4 bases from V and 5 from J, leaving 15 bases between them. The CDR3 DNA reads as TGCGCCAGCAGCCGAGGGGGGCCTACGGAGACCCAGTACCTC. It yields the protein CASSRGGPTETQYL.

Of note for this clonotype: A much bigger clone sits one base away, suggesting this may be a read error. The chain couples TRBV7-9 to TRBJ1-1, with 9 bases identical to TRBD1. Germline assignment: CDR1 SEHNR and CDR2 FQNEAQ (reference sequence). This CDR3 is built from 15 residues. The CDR3 loop reads CTSSARDRENTEAFF. The CDR3 coding sequence is TGTACCAGCAGTGCTAGGGACAGGGAGAACACTGAAGCTTTCTTT.

There are a few counts of this clonotype. The chain carries TRBV24-1 and TRBJ2-7; D may be TRBD1 or TRBD2 (5 bases each). The length of the CDR3 is 17 residues. The V gene lost 3 bases and the J gene lost 6 bases, with 23 bases spanning the gap. Per the germline V gene, CDR1 is KGHDR and CDR2 is SFDVKD. The CDR3 coding sequence is TGTGCCACCAGTGATACGGCCTCGAGGGACCCCCAGGGCGAGCAGTACTTC. Its protein product is CATSDTASRDPQGEQYF.